A selection of T cell receptor beta chains follows, all from one sample in a study of CD8+ T cells in alopecia areata. Method: immunoSEQ multiplex PCR; TCRdb's copy keeps in-frame clones and lacks some. The sample holds some 190,000 clones; around 49% are singletons and the top ten take over 9%. The material was CD8+ T cells sorted from blood, obtained around week 54, from a patient treated with tofacitinib. Receptor source: a human donor with alopecia areata. Each CDR3 is given with its conserved first and last residue. A D gene is named only where the DNA matches it firmly. The size field is filled for only some rows; it gives once, few, many or a size class.

-	TRBV6-5	-	TRBJ2-5	CASRSHQETQYF	TGTGCCAGCAGGTCACACCAAGAGACCCAGTACTTC
-	TRBV9	-	TRBJ2-1	CASSVEGGINEQFF	TGTGCCAGCAGCGTAGAAGGAGGGATCAATGAGCAGTTCTTC
-	TRBV15	-	TRBJ1-1	CATSLTGNTEAFF	TGTGCCACCAGCCTTACAGGGAATACTGAAGCTTTCTTT
-	TRBV29-1	-	TRBJ1-4	CSALQGPEKLFF	TGCAGCGCTTTACAGGGCCCCGAAAAACTGTTTTTT
many	TRBV4-1	-	TRBJ1-6	CASNRGMGLNSPLHF	TGCGCCAGCAACCGGGGGATGGGTTTGAATTCACCCCTCCACTTT
-	TRBV15	TRBD1	TRBJ1-5	CATSRDRNQPQHF	TGTGCCACCAGCCGGGACAGAAATCAGCCCCAGCATTTT
few	TRBV5-4	-	TRBJ2-7	CASSHDVAYEQYF	TGTGCCAGCAGTCACGACGTGGCCTACGAGCAGTACTTC
-	TRBV18	-	TRBJ2-1	CASSPPTGYNEQFF	TGTGCCAGCTCACCACCTACAGGGTACAATGAGCAGTTCTTC
-	TRBV5-1	TRBD1	TRBJ2-7	CASSLAGGAYEQYF	TGCGCCAGCAGCTTGGCAGGGGGCGCCTACGAGCAGTACTTC
-	TRBV29-1	TRBD1	TRBJ2-7	CSVGTGAYEQYF	TGCAGCGTTGGGACAGGGGCTTACGAGCAGTACTTC
-	TRBV29-1	TRBD2	TRBJ2-5	CSVPSGGPQETQYF	TGCAGCGTTCCTAGCGGGGGGCCTCAAGAGACCCAGTACTTC
few	TRBV10-2	TRBD2	TRBJ2-5	CASRDGLAGTETQYF	TGCGCCAGCAGGGACGGACTAGCGGGAACAGAGACCCAGTACTTC
once	TRBV4-1	-	TRBJ2-2	CASSQDGTPFTGELFF	TGCGCCAGCAGCCAAGATGGTACTCCCTTCACCGGGGAGCTGTTTTTT
-	TRBV7-2	-	TRBJ2-1	CASSRITVVHEQFF	TGTGCCAGCAGCCGAATAACAGTAGTTCATGAGCAGTTCTTC
-	TRBV29-1	-	TRBJ1-1	CSSGSGSTEAFF	TGCAGCTCTGGGAGCGGGTCCACTGAAGCTTTCTTT
-	TRBV12-5	TRBD1	TRBJ2-4	CASGFSTGKNIQYF	TGTGCTAGTGGTTTCTCGACAGGGAAAAACATTCAGTACTTC
-	TRBV30	-	TRBJ2-7	CAWSVSNYEQYF	TGTGCCTGGAGTGTCTCTAACTACGAGCAGTACTTC
few	TRBV25-1	-	TRBJ2-3	CASSEYSVTDTQYF	TGTGCCAGCAGTGAATATAGCGTCACAGATACGCAGTATTTT
few	TRBV18	-	TRBJ1-2	CASSPPRDGYTF	TGTGCCAGCTCACCACCGAGGGATGGCTACACCTTC
-	TRBV29-1	-	TRBJ2-3	CSVTGEGATDTQYF	TGCAGCGTGACAGGGGAGGGGGCCACAGATACGCAGTATTTT
few	TRBV18	-	TRBJ1-1	CASSPPLTNTEAFF	TGTGCCAGCTCACCACCGTTAACGAACACTGAAGCTTTCTTT
-	TRBV9	-	TRBJ2-2	CASSVVLGELFF	TGTGCCAGCAGCGTAGTTCTCGGGGAGCTGTTTTTT
few	TRBV7-9	TRBD2	TRBJ2-2	CASSQLAGGLTGELFF	TGTGCCAGCAGTCAACTAGCGGGGGGCCTCACCGGGGAGCTGTTTTTT
once	TRBV7-8	-	TRBJ2-7	CASSPEGPDEQYF	TGTGCCAGCAGCCCGGAGGGTCCGGACGAGCAGTACTTC
-	TRBV4-1	-	TRBJ1-1	CASSQAPAGGNTEAFF	TGCGCCAGCAGCCAGGCTCCGGCGGGTGGGAACACTGAAGCTTTCTTT
-	TRBV6-5	-	TRBJ1-1	CASSYGSANTEAFF	TGTGCCAGCAGTTATGGCAGCGCGAACACTGAAGCTTTCTTT
few	TRBV4-1	TRBD1	TRBJ2-7	CASSHDRETHEQYF	TGCGCCAGCAGCCACGACAGGGAAACCCACGAGCAGTACTTC
once	TRBV5-1	-	TRBJ2-5	CASSVQGATRGETQYF	TGCGCCAGCAGCGTTCAGGGAGCCACCCGTGGGGAGACCCAGTACTTC
-	TRBV11-1	-	TRBJ2-1	CASSSEYNEQFF	TGTGCCAGCAGCTCTGAATACAATGAGCAGTTCTTC
-	TRBV4-1	TRBD1	TRBJ2-7	CASSPGTGAFYEQYF	TGCGCCAGCAGCCCCGGCACAGGGGCCTTCTACGAGCAGTACTTC
-	TRBV11-2	-	TRBJ2-1	CASSLRAGLRYEQFF	TGTGCCAGCAGCTTACGGGCAGGTCTGCGGTATGAGCAGTTCTTC
-	TRBV30	-	TRBJ2-7	CAWTPSRQSSYEQYF	TGTGCCTGGACCCCGAGTAGACAGTCCTCCTACGAGCAGTACTTC
-	TRBV18	-	TRBJ1-2	CASSPSRDMNYGYTF	TGTGCCAGCTCACCATCCCGGGACATGAACTATGGCTACACCTTC
-	TRBV5-1	-	TRBJ1-1	CASSAQGGGTEAFF	TGCGCCAGCAGCGCCCAAGGGGGAGGGACTGAAGCTTTCTTT
-	TRBV29-1	-	TRBJ2-7	CSVGGEGYEQYF	TGCAGCGTTGGGGGCGAGGGCTACGAGCAGTACTTC
-	TRBV27	-	TRBJ2-7	CASSLARGLSYEQYF	TGTGCCAGCAGTTTGGCCAGGGGCCTCTCGTACGAGCAGTACTTC
-	TRBV30	-	TRBJ1-4	CAWTPGGYNEKLFF	TGTGCCTGGACCCCGGGAGGCTATAATGAAAAACTGTTTTTT
few	TRBV13	-	TRBJ2-1	CASSYRQGGYNEQFF	TGTGCCAGCAGTTATAGACAGGGAGGGTACAATGAGCAGTTCTTC